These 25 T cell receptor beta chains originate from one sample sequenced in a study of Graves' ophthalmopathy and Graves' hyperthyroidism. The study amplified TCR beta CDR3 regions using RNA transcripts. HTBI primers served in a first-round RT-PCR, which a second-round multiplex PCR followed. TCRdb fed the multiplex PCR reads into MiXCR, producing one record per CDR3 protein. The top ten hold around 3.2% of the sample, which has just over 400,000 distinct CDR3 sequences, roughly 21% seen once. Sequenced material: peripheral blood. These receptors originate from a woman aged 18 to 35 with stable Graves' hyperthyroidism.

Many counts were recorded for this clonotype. For the CDR3, the DNA is TGTGCCACCAGCAGAGATCAAGGCACCCGAGGTGGCCAGTACTTC. Translating gives CATSRDQGTRGGQYF. The chain recombines TRBV15 with TRBJ2-5; D gene uncertain. This CDR3 is 15 amino acids long. Germline V lookup: CDR1 LNHNV, CDR2 YYDKDF (reference sequence). The V gene lost 0 bases and the J gene lost 10 bases, with 18 bases spanning the gap.

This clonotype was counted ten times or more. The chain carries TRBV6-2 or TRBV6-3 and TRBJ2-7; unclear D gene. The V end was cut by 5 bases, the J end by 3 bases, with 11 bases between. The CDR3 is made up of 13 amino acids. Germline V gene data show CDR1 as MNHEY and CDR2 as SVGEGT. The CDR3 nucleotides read TGTGCCAGCAGTGCCGGACGGTTCTACGAGCAGTACTTC. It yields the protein CASSAGRFYEQYF.

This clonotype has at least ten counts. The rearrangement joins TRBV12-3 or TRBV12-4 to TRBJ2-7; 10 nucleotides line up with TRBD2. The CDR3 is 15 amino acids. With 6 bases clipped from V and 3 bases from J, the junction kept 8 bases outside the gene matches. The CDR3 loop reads CASSHGLAVLYEQYF. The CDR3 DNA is TGTGCCAGCAGCCACGGACTAGCGGTACTCTACGAGCAGTACTTC.

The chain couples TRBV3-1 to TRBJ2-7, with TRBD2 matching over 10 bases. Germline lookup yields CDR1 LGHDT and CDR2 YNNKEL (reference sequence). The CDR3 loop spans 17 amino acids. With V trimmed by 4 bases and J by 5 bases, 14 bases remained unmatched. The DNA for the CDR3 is TGTGCCAGCAGCCGCCGAGCAGCGCTAGCGGGAGCTCACGAGCAGTACTTC. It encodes CASSRRAALAGAHEQYF.

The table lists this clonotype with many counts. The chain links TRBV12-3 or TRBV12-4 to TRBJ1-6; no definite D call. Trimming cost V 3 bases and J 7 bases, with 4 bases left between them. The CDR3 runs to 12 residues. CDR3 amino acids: CASSFRNSPLHF. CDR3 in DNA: TGTGCCAGCAGTTTTAGGAATTCACCCCTCCACTTT.

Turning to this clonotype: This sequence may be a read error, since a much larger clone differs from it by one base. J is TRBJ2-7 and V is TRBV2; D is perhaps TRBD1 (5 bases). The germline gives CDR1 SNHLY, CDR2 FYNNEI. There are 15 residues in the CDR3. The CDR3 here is CASCEGAGPPYEQYF. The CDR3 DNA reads TGTGCCAGCTGTGAAGGGGCTGGGCCACCCTACGAGCAGTACTTC.

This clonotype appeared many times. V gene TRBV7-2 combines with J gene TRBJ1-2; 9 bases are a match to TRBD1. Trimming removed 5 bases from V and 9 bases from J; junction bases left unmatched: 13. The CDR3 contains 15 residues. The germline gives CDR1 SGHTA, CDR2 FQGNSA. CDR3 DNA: TGTGCCAGCAGCCCCCGCGGGGGACAGGGACGCAGCTACACCTTC. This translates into CASSPRGGQGRSYTF.

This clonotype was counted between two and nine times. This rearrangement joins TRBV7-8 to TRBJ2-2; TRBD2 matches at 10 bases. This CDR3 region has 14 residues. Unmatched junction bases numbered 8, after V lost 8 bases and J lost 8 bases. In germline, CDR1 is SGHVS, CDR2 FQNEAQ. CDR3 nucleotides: TGTGCCAGCCCACTCCCTAGCGGGAGTGGGGAGCTGTTTTTT. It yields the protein CASPLPSGSGELFF.

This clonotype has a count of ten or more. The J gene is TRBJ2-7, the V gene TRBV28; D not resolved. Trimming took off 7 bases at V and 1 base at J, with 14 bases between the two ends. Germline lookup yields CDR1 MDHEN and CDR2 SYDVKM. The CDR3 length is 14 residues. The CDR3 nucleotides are TGTGCCAGCATCCTGAGTGGGGTATCCTACGAGCAGTACTTC. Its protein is CASILSGVSYEQYF.

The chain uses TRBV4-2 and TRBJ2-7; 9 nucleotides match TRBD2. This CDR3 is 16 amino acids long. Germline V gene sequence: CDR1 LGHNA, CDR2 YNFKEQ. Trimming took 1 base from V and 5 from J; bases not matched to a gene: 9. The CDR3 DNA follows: TGTGCCAGCAGCCAAGGTCAAACTAGCGGGCCCCACGAGCAGTACTTC. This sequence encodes CASSQGQTSGPHEQYF.

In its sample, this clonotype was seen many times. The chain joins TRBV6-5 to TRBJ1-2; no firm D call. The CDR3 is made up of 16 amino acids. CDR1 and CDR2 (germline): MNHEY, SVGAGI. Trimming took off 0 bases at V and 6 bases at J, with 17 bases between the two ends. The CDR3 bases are TGTGCCAGCAGTTACTCGCGGCGCGAGGTTAAGGATGGCTACACCTTC. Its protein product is CASSYSRREVKDGYTF.

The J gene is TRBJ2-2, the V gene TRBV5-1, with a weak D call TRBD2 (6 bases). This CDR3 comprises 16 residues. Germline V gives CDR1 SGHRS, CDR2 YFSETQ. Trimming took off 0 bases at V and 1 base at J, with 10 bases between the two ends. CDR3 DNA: TGCGCCAGCAGCTTGGCCGGGGACTTGAACACCGGGGAGCTGTTTTTT. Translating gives CASSLAGDLNTGELFF.

The CDR3 DNA reads as TGTGCCAGCATAAGAACCGGGGAATATGGCTACACCTTC. Its translation is CASIRTGEYGYTF. The V and J genes are TRBV12-3 or TRBV12-4 and TRBJ1-2; no clear D. The CDR3 sequence is 13 residues long. V lost 7 bases to trimming and J lost 5 bases, with 14 bases between them.

The CDR3 nucleotides are TGTGCCAGCAGCTCAAAAACGGGGGGGCAGTACTTC. Encoded protein: CASSSKTGGQYF. J is TRBJ2-7 and V is TRBV7-8; the match to TRBD2 covers 7 bases. The CDR3 spans 12 residues. V was pared by 4 bases and J by 9 bases, with 6 bases of the junction left unmatched. Looked up from germline, CDR1 is SGHVS and CDR2 is FQNEAQ.

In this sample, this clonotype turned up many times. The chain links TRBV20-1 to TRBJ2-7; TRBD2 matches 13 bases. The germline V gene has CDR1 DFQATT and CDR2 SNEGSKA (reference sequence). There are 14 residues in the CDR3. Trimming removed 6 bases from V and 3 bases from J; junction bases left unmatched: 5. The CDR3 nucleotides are TGCAGTGCCGCCGGGACTAGCGGGATCTACGAGCAGTACTTC. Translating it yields CSAAGTSGIYEQYF.

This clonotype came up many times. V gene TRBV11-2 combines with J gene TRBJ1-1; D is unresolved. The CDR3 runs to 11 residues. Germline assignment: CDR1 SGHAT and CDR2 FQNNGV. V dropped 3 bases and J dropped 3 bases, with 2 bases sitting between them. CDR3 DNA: TGTGCCAGCAGCTTCGACACTGAAGCTTTCTTT. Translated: CASSFDTEAFF. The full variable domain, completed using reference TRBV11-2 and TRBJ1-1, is EAGVAQSPRYKIIEKRQSVAFWCNPISGHATLYWYQQILGQGPKLLIQFQNNGVVDDSQLPKDRFSAERLKGVDSTLKIQPAKLEDSAVYLCASSFDTEAFFGQGTRLTVV.

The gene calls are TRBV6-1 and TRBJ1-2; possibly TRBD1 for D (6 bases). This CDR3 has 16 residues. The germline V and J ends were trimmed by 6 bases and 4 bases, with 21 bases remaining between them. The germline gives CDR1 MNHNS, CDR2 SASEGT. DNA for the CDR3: TGTGCCAGCAGACGGACCTCGGTCCAGGGGACCTATGGCTACACCTTC. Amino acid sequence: CASRRTSVQGTYGYTF.

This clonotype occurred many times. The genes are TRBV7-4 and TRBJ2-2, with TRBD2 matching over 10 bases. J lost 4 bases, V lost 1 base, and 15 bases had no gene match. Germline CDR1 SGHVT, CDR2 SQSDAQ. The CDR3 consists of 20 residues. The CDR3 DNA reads TGTGCCAGCAGCTTAGGACCAGGGCTAGCGGGAGTCGACGGCACCGGGGAGCTGTTTTTT. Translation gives CASSLGPGLAGVDGTGELFF.

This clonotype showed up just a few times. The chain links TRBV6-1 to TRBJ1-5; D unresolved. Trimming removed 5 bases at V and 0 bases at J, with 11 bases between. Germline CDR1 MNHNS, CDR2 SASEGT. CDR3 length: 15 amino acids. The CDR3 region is CASSKTTNSNQPQHF. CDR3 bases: TGTGCCAGCAGTAAGACAACAAATAGCAATCAGCCCCAGCATTTT.

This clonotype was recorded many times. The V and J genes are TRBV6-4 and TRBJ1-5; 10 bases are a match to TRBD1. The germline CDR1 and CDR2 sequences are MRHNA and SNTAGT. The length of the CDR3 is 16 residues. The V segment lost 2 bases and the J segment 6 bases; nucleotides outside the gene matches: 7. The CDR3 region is CASSDPWTGGSQPQHF. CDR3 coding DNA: TGTGCCAGCAGTGACCCGTGGACAGGGGGATCTCAGCCCCAGCATTTT.

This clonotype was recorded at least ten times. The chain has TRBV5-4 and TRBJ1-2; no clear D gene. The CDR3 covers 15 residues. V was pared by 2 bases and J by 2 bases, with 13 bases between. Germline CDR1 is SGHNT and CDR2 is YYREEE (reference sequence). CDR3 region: CASSFPSVGNYGYTF. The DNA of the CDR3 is TGTGCCAGCAGCTTCCCTTCCGTAGGGAACTATGGCTACACCTTC. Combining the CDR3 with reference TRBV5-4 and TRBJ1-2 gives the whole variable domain ETGVTQSPTHLIKTRGQQVTLRCSSQSGHNTVSWYQQALGQGPQFIFQYYREEENGRGNFPPRFSGLQFPNYSSELNVNALELDDSALYLCASSFPSVGNYGYTFGSGTRLTVV.

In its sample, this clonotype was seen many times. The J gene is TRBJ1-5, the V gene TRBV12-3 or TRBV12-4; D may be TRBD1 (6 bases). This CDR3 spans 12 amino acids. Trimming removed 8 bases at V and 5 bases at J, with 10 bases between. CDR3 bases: TGTGCCAGCCGCAGGGGACATCAGCCCCAGCATTTT. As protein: CASRRGHQPQHF.

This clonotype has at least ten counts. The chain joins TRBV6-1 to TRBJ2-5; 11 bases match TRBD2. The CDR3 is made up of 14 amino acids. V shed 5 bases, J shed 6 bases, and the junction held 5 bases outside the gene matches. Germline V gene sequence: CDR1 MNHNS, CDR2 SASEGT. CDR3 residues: CASSISGGAKTQYF. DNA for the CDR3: TGTGCCAGCAGTATTAGCGGGGGGGCGAAGACCCAGTACTTC.

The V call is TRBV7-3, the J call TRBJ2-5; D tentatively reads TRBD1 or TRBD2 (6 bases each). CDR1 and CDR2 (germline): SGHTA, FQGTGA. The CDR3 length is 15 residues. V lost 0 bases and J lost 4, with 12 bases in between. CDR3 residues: CASSLTGGRRETQYF. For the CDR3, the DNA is TGTGCCAGCAGCTTAACTGGGGGGCGGCGAGAGACCCAGTACTTC.

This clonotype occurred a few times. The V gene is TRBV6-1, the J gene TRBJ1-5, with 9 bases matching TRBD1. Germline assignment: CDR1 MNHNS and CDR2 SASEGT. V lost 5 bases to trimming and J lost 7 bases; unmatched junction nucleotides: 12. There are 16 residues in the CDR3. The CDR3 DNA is TGTGCCAGCAGTACACAACTCGGACAGGGGCCACAGCCCCAGCATTTT. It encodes CASSTQLGQGPQPQHF.